One sample yielded the 14 T cell receptor beta chains listed below, sequenced in a study of cytomegalovirus exposure and HLA in healthy donors. Both 60 Vbeta primers and 13 Jbeta primers went into the PCR. The method was immunoSEQ multiplex PCR; TCRdb's version includes in-frame clones alone and lacks a portion of them. The sample lists about 150,000 clones; 80% were seen once. Sequencing was performed on PBMCs. The receptor set was obtained from a woman aged 50 to 65 in good health and CMV-seropositive.

The chain links TRBV13 to TRBJ2-7; D is perhaps TRBD1 (6 bases). The CDR3 runs 13 residues. Germline loops: CDR1 PRHDT, CDR2 FYEKMQ (reference sequence). V dropped 3 bases and J dropped 3 bases, with 9 bases sitting between them. Here the CDR3 reads CASSFGTFYEQYF. CDR3 coding DNA: TGTGCCAGCAGCTTCGGGACATTCTACGAGCAGTACTTC.

This clone came up a few times. The junction and the germline gene differ at one end; a read error may be behind it. V gene TRBV29-1 combines with J gene TRBJ2-7; 7 nucleotides match TRBD1. The CDR3 runs to 12 residues. CDR1 is SQVTM and CDR2 is ANQGSEA in the germline V gene. CDR3 protein: CSVRGDTGATDF. CDR3 DNA: TGCAGCGTTAGAGGGGATACAGGGGCAACGGACTTC.

This sequence joins TRBV19 and TRBJ1-2; D remains unclear. The germline V gene encodes CDR1 LNHDA and CDR2 SQIVND (reference sequence). V was pared by 7 bases and J by 4 bases, with 16 bases between. This CDR3 region has 14 residues. For the CDR3, the DNA is TGTGCCAGTACCTCCGAAGGGAGGCTCTATGGCTACACCTTC. It codes for CASTSEGRLYGYTF.

The CDR3 is CASSDLDRNTEAFF. CDR3 coding DNA: TGTGCCAGCAGCGATCTTGACAGGAACACTGAAGCTTTCTTT. The V gene is TRBV9, the J gene TRBJ1-1, with a possible D match to TRBD1 (5 bases). Per germline, CDR1 SGDLS and CDR2 YYNGEE. The CDR3 runs to 14 residues. V dropped 3 bases and J dropped 1 base, with 10 bases sitting between them. Supplemented by reference TRBV9 and TRBJ1-1, the full variable domain reads DSGVTQTPKHLITATGQRVTLRCSPRSGDLSVYWYQQSLDQGLQFLIQYYNGEERAKGNILERFSAQQFPDLHSELNLSSLELGDSALYFCASSDLDRNTEAFFGQGTRLTVV.

V usage is TRBV6-1 and J usage is TRBJ1-2; tentative D call: TRBD1 (5 bases). This CDR3 has 13 residues. CDR1 MNHNS and CDR2 SASEGT come from the germline V gene. The V end lost 8 bases, the J end lost 1 base, and 11 bases lay between the germline ends. The CDR3 is CASRSTDNYGYTF. In DNA, the CDR3 is TGTGCCAGCCGATCGACAGATAACTATGGCTACACCTTC.

A few counts support this clone. The chain is built from TRBV5-5 and TRBJ1-1; D may be TRBD1 (5 bases). Germline V gene lookup returns CDR1 SGHKS and CDR2 YYEKEE (reference sequence). This CDR3 region has 13 residues. V lost 4 bases to trimming and J lost 4 bases, with 11 bases between them. CDR3 residues: CASSGGGSTEAFF. The CDR3 nucleotides read TGTGCCAGCAGCGGGGGGGGGAGCACTGAAGCTTTCTTT.

This clone has a handful of counts. The chain is built from TRBV11-2 and TRBJ2-2; a weak D match, TRBD1 (6 bases). The germline V gene encodes CDR1 SGHAT and CDR2 FQNNGV. The germline V and J ends were trimmed by 7 bases and 1 base, with 16 bases remaining between them. CDR3 size: 16 residues. The CDR3 DNA sequence: TGTGCCAGCACCTCTAAGCAACAGGGGAACACCGGGGAGCTGTTTTTT. This encodes CASTSKQQGNTGELFF.

This chain uses TRBV6-5 with TRBJ1-2, with TRBD1 matching over 7 bases. The CDR3 consists of 13 residues. J was trimmed by 6 bases and V by 2 bases; bases with no gene match: 3. The V gene's germline CDR1 is MNHEY and CDR2 SVGAGI. CDR3 amino acids: CASSYQDRNGYTF. The CDR3 DNA reads as TGTGCCAGCAGTTACCAGGACAGGAATGGCTACACCTTC.

The V and J genes are TRBV28 and TRBJ1-4; 8 positions agree with TRBD1. The germline gives CDR1 MDHEN, CDR2 SYDVKM. After removal of 3 bases from V and 5 bases from J, the junction contained 11 bases not matched to a gene. The CDR3 consists of 17 residues. CDR3 sequence: CASSFLGQGGENEKLFF. The CDR3, as DNA: TGTGCCAGCAGTTTTCTTGGACAGGGAGGTGAAAATGAAAAACTGTTTTTT.

J is TRBJ2-3 and V is TRBV11-1; 7 bases line up with TRBD2. Trimming took 2 bases from V and 4 from J; bases not matched to a gene: 3. CDR3 length equals 14 residues. CDR1 SGHAT and CDR2 FQDESV come from the germline V gene (reference sequence). The CDR3 DNA sequence: TGTGCCAGCAGCTTAAGCGGGGAAGCAGATACGCAGTATTTT. This translates into CASSLSGEADTQYF.

Only a few counts were recorded for this clone. The rearrangement links TRBV30 to TRBJ2-5; no clear D. Trimming removed 0 bases from V and 4 bases from J, with 3 bases in between. The CDR3 is made up of 11 amino acids. Germline V lookup: CDR1 GTSNPN, CDR2 SVGIG (reference sequence). CDR3 nucleotides: TGTGCCTGGAGTGTCGGAGAGACCCAGTACTTC. This sequence encodes CAWSVGETQYF.

The rearrangement links TRBV30 to TRBJ2-1; 8 bases line up with TRBD2. This CDR3 spans 15 amino acids. Per the germline V gene, CDR1 is GTSNPN and CDR2 is SVGIG (reference sequence). Trimming at V came to 4 bases and at J to 4 bases, leaving 9 bases not matched to a gene. CDR3 sequence reads: CAWKFPGLGYNEQFF. DNA of the CDR3: TGTGCCTGGAAGTTCCCGGGACTAGGTTACAATGAGCAGTTCTTC.

The chain employs TRBV19 and TRBJ2-1, with D possibly matching TRBD2 (5 bases). The CDR3 consists of 14 residues. The V end was cut by 2 bases, the J end by 9 bases, with 14 bases between. Germline CDR1 and CDR2: LNHDA and SQIVND (reference sequence). Here the CDR3 DNA reads TGTGCCAGTAGTATACTCCACGGGGAAGGTGAGCAGTTCTTC. Protein: CASSILHGEGEQFF.

This rearrangement joins TRBV5-1 to TRBJ1-1; 12 bases are a match to TRBD1. The V gene's germline CDR1 is SGHRS and CDR2 YFSETQ. The V segment lost 3 bases and the J segment 1 base; nucleotides outside the gene matches: 4. This CDR3 region has 16 residues. CDR3: CASSSGQGAGNTEAFF. CDR3 sequence (DNA): TGCGCCAGCAGCTCGGGACAGGGGGCTGGGAACACTGAAGCTTTCTTT.